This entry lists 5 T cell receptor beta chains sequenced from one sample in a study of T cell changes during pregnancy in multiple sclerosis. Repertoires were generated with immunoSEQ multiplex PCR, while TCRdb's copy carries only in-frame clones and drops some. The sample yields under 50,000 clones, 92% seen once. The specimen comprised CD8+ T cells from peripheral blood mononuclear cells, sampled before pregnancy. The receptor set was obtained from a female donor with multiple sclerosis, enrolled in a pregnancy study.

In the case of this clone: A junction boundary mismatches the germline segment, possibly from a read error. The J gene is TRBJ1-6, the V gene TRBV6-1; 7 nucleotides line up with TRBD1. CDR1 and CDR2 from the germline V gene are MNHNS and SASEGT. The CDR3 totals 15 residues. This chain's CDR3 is CASRDRARANSPLHF. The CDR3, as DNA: TGTGCCAGCCGTGACAGGGCTCGAGCTAATTCACCCCTCCACTTT.

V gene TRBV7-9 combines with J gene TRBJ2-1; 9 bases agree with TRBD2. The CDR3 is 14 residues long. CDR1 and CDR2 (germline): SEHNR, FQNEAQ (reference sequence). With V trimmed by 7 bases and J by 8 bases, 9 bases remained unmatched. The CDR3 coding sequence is TGTGCCAGCAAGAGGCGGGAGGGCCTCGATGAGCAGTTCTTC. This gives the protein CASKRREGLDEQFF. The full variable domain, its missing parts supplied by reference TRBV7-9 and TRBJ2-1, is DTGVSQNPRHKITKRGQNVTFRCDPISEHNRLYWYRQTLGQGPEFLTYFQNEAQLEKSRLLSDRFSAERPKGSFSTLEIQRTEQGDSAMYLCASKRREGLDEQFFGPGTRLTVL.

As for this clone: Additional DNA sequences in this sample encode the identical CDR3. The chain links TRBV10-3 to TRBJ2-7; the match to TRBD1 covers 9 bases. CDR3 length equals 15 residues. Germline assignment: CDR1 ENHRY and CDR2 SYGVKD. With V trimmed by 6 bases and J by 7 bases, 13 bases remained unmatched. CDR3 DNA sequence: TGTGCCATCAGAAATGGGACAGGGACTACTTGGGAGCAGTACTTC. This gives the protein CAIRNGTGTTWEQYF.

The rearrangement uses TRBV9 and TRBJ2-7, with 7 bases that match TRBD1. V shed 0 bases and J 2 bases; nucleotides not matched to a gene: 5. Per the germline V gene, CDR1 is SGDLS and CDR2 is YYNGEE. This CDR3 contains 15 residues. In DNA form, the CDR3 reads TGTGCCAGCAGCGTAGGGGACAGAGAGGCCTACGAGCAGTACTTC. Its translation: CASSVGDREAYEQYF. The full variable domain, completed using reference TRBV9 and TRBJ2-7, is DSGVTQTPKHLITATGQRVTLRCSPRSGDLSVYWYQQSLDQGLQFLIQYYNGEERAKGNILERFSAQQFPDLHSELNLSSLELGDSALYFCASSVGDREAYEQYFGPGTRLTVT.

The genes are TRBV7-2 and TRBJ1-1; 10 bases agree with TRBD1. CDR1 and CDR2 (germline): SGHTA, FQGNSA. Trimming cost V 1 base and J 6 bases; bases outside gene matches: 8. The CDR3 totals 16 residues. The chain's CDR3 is CASSLEVGQGVSEAFF. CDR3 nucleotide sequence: TGTGCCAGCAGCTTAGAGGTCGGACAGGGGGTTTCTGAAGCTTTCTTT. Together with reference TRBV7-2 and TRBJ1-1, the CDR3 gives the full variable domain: GAGVSQSPSNKVTEKGKDVELRCDPISGHTALYWYRQSLGQGLEFLIYFQGNSAPDKSGLPSDRFSAERTGGSVSTLTIQRTQQEDSAVYLCASSLEVGQGVSEAFFGQGTRLTVV.